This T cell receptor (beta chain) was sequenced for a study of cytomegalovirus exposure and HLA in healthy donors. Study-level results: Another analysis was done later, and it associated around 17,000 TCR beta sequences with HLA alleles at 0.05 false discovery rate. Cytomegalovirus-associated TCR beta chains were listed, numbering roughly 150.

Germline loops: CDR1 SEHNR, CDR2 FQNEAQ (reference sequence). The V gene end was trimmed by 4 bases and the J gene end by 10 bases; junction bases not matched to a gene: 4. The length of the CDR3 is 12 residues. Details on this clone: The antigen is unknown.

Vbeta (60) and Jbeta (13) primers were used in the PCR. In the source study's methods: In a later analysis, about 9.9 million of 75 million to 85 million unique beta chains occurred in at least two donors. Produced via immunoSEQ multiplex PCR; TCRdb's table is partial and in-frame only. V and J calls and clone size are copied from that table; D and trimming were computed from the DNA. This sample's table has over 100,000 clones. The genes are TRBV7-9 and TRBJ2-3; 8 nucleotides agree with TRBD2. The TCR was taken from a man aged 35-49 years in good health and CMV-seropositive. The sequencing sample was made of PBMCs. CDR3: CASSSGGYAQYF. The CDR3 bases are TGTGCCAGCAGCTCGGGGGGGTACGCGCAGTATTTT.